The 15 T cell receptor beta chains reported below all come from one sample, sequenced in a study of blood T cell repertoires in COVID-19. Only in-frame clones appear in the TCRdb table, and some are missing; sequencing was by immunoSEQ multiplex PCR. The sample has roughly 210,000 clones, about nine tenths seen once; the top ten hold 1.5% to 2%. The sample consisted of peripheral blood. These receptors were collected from a man in his 70s with acute or convalescent COVID-19.

The genes are TRBV14 and TRBJ1-1; TRBD1 matches at 9 bases. Trimming took 7 bases from V and 1 from J; bases not matched to a gene: 13. Germline V gene lookup returns CDR1 SGHDN and CDR2 FVKESK. CDR3 length equals 17 residues. In nucleotides, the CDR3 is TGTGCCAGCACCCCACTACAGGGGGCGCAAAGGAACACTGAAGCTTTCTTT. Its protein is CASTPLQGAQRNTEAFF.

The rearrangement links TRBV10-3 to TRBJ1-5, with 10 nucleotides matching TRBD1. The CDR3 length is 14 residues. Looked up from germline, CDR1 is ENHRY and CDR2 is SYGVKD. Trimming at V came to 4 bases and at J to 7 bases, leaving 4 bases not matched to a gene. The CDR3 coding sequence is TGTGCCATCAGTGCAGGACAGGGGGACCAGCCCCAGCATTTT. The encoded protein is CAISAGQGDQPQHF.

The rearrangement joins TRBV5-4 to TRBJ2-1; 9 nucleotides align to TRBD2. The germline V gene has CDR1 SGHNT and CDR2 YYREEE (reference sequence). The CDR3 contains 15 residues. J was trimmed by 4 bases and V by 1 base; bases with no gene match: 3. The CDR3 DNA follows: TGTGCCAGCAGCTTGCCGGGACTAGCATACAATGAGCAGTTCTTC. Translation gives CASSLPGLAYNEQFF.

The chain uses TRBV2 and TRBJ1-1; no definite D call. This CDR3 is built from 13 residues. V lost 3 bases, J lost 0 bases, and 5 bases lay in between. CDR1 and CDR2 (germline): SNHLY, FYNNEI. The CDR3 DNA reads as TGTGCCAGCAGTGATGAGGTGAACACTGAAGCTTTCTTT. Encoded protein: CASSDEVNTEAFF.

The V and J genes are TRBV15 and TRBJ2-1, with a possible D match to TRBD1 (6 bases). CDR1 is LNHNV and CDR2 is YYDKDF in the germline V gene (reference sequence). The CDR3 length is 15 residues. Trimming took off 0 bases at V and 0 bases at J, with 6 bases between the two ends. The chain's CDR3 is CATSRDRGSYNEQFF. DNA for the CDR3: TGTGCCACCAGCAGAGACAGGGGCTCCTACAATGAGCAGTTCTTC.

The chain couples TRBV7-2 to TRBJ1-2; D is possibly TRBD1 (5 bases). V lost 0 bases and J lost 12, with 11 bases in between. The CDR3 runs 12 residues. Germline V lookup: CDR1 SGHTA, CDR2 FQGNSA. CDR3 nucleotides: TGTGCCAGCAGCTTAGCGTACGGACACCACACCTTC. Translating it yields CASSLAYGHHTF.

The chain has TRBV14 and TRBJ2-5, with D possibly TRBD1 on 6 matching bases. This CDR3 comprises 14 residues. Germline lookup yields CDR1 SGHDN and CDR2 FVKESK. Trimming shortened V by 4 bases and J by 3 bases, and 12 bases separated the two germline ends. CDR3 sequence: CASSRRDTKETQYF. The CDR3 bases are TGTGCCAGCAGCCGCCGGGACACCAAAGAGACCCAGTACTTC. Full variable domain (rest looked up from reference TRBV14 and TRBJ2-5): EAGVTQFPSHSVIEKGQTVTLRCDPISGHDNLYWYRRVMGKEIKFLLHFVKESKQDESGMPNNRFLAERTGGTYSTLKVQPAELEDSGVYFCASSRRDTKETQYFGPGTRLLVL.

The V gene is TRBV6-5, the J gene TRBJ2-1; D might be TRBD2 (6 bases). The ends were cut back, 7 bases at V and 9 bases at J, with 10 bases in the middle. CDR3 size: 11 residues. Germline V lookup: CDR1 MNHEY, CDR2 SVGAGI. CDR3 residues: CASTRGGEQFF. As DNA, the CDR3 is TGTGCCAGCACCCGGGGAGGTGAGCAGTTCTTC.

This chain links TRBV9 with TRBJ2-1; weak D call: TRBD1 (6 bases). V lost 0 bases and J 3 bases, leaving 7 bases between the germline ends. The CDR3 spans 14 residues. Germline V CDR1 and CDR2: SGDLS, YYNGEE. CDR3 sequence: CASSVEQGYNEQFF. CDR3 nucleotide sequence: TGTGCCAGCAGCGTAGAACAGGGCTACAATGAGCAGTTCTTC. The whole variable domain, filled in from reference TRBV9 and TRBJ2-1, reads DSGVTQTPKHLITATGQRVTLRCSPRSGDLSVYWYQQSLDQGLQFLIQYYNGEERAKGNILERFSAQQFPDLHSELNLSSLELGDSALYFCASSVEQGYNEQFFGPGTRLTVL.

The V gene is TRBV7-2, the J gene TRBJ2-1; 12 nucleotides align to TRBD2. This CDR3 is built from 14 residues. Germline V CDR1 and CDR2: SGHTA, FQGNSA. V shed 8 bases, J shed 12 bases, and the junction held 11 bases outside the gene matches. The CDR3 spells CASSPTSGRLAQFF. The DNA of the CDR3 is TGTGCCAGCTCCCCGACTAGCGGGAGATTAGCGCAGTTCTTC.

J is TRBJ2-5 and V is TRBV18, with 8 bases matching TRBD1. With 0 bases clipped from V and 2 bases from J, the junction kept 11 bases outside the gene matches. There are 18 residues in the CDR3. Germline V gene sequence: CDR1 KGHSH, CDR2 LQKENI. CDR3 sequence reads: CASSPPLSGGFWQETQYF. For the CDR3, the DNA is TGTGCCAGCTCACCACCGCTGTCAGGGGGCTTCTGGCAAGAGACCCAGTACTTC.

CDR3 coding DNA: TGTGCCAGCAGCTTAGGTCGTTCCAATGAGCAGTTCTTC. Amino acid sequence: CASSLGRSNEQFF. The chain employs TRBV11-1 and TRBJ2-1, with D hard to call. V shed 1 base and J shed 6 bases, with 7 bases lying between them. The CDR3 runs to 13 residues. Germline assignment: CDR1 SGHAT and CDR2 FQDESV (reference sequence).

This chain joins TRBV5-4 and TRBJ2-3, with TRBD2 matching over 11 bases. Trimming took 0 bases from V and 3 from J; bases not matched to a gene: 15. Looked up from germline, CDR1 is SGHNT and CDR2 is YYREEE (reference sequence). This CDR3 is built from 20 residues. CDR3 nucleotide sequence: TGTGCCAGCAGCTTGGGCGTGACAAGACTAGCGGGAAAAGGGACAGATACGCAGTATTTT. It codes for CASSLGVTRLAGKGTDTQYF.

V gene TRBV5-3 combines with J gene TRBJ1-4, with TRBD1 matching 7 bases. TRBV5-3 is treated as an ORF (open reading frame) with a function not yet certain. J lost 5 bases, V lost 5 bases, and 6 bases had no gene match. CDR3 length equals 14 residues. CDR3 DNA sequence: TGTGCCAGAAGTGGTGGGACAGAGAATGAAAAACTGTTTTTT. It encodes CARSGGTENEKLFF.

V usage is TRBV24-1 and J usage is TRBJ2-2; D may be TRBD1 (5 bases). This CDR3 is built from 15 residues. The ends were cut back, 5 bases at V and 4 bases at J, with 13 bases in the middle. Germline V gene sequence: CDR1 KGHDR, CDR2 SFDVKD. Here the CDR3 DNA reads TGTGCCACCAGTGGCAGCCAGGGTATCACCGGGGAGCTGTTTTTT. This gives the protein CATSGSQGITGELFF.